Below are 16 T cell receptor beta chains sequenced from a single sample in a study of T cells in Graves' hyperthyroidism and ophthalmopathy (dated by TCRdb to about 2019). Library construction relied on multiplex PCR. The instrument given in TCRdb is Illumina HiSeq 2000. Amplification of TCR beta CDR3 regions was carried out from RNA transcripts. For the first round of RT-PCR on the TCR CDR3, the HTBI primer set was used together with the Qiagen OneStep RT-PCR kit. The public reads were run again by TCRdb, first through fastp at Q25 and then through MiXCR, and only productive beta chains were kept. Entries are consolidated by CDR3 protein sequence, retaining the most common genes and DNA. The sample table contains about 520,000 distinct CDR3 sequences; only one count was recorded for roughly 20% of them. The biggest ten clones account for approximately 26% of the sample. The specimen sequenced was blood. Receptors were obtained from a man aged 18 to 29 with Graves' hyperthyroidism.

This clonotype was observed many times. This chain joins TRBV2 and TRBJ1-2; D possibly corresponds to TRBD1 (6 bases). The CDR3 is 13 residues long. Trimming pared 7 bases from V and 3 bases from J, leaving 12 bases between. Germline CDR1 is SNHLY and CDR2 is FYNNEI. The CDR3 is CASKGDLYYGYTF. Written as DNA, the CDR3 is TGTGCCAGCAAGGGGGATTTGTACTATGGCTACACCTTC.

As to this clonotype: Likely a read error: the CDR3 ends without its conserved phenylalanine or tryptophan. The chain combines TRBV28 with TRBJ2-7; D tentatively fits TRBD1 or TRBD2 (6 bases each). Trimming took 6 bases from V and 3 from J, leaving 18 bases between them. CDR3 length: 15 residues. CDR1 is MDHEN, CDR2 SYDVKM, per germline. This CDR3 reads CASSVEAGGGYEQYY. As DNA, the CDR3 is TGTGCCAGCAGCGTAGAGGCTGGAGGGGGCTACGAGCAGTACTAC.

This clonotype was picked up many times. DNA for the CDR3: TGTGCCAGCAGGGGTACGGGACGGCAAGAGACCCAGTACTTC. Protein: CASRGTGRQETQYF. The chain carries TRBV6-1 and TRBJ2-5, with D perhaps given as TRBD1 or TRBD2 (5 bases each). With 6 bases removed from V and 2 bases from J, the gap between germline ends came to 13 bases. Germline-derived CDR1 and CDR2 are MNHNS and SASEGT. The CDR3 contains 14 residues.

The chain combines TRBV6-1 with TRBJ2-2; 10 bases fit TRBD2. CDR3 length equals 15 residues. Germline lookup yields CDR1 MNHNS and CDR2 SASEGT. With V trimmed by 6 bases and J by 6 bases, 7 bases remained unmatched. CDR3 residues: CASSGTSGTPGELFF. In DNA, the CDR3 is TGTGCCAGCAGCGGAACTAGCGGGACCCCCGGGGAGCTGTTTTTT.

The chain recombines TRBV7-9 with TRBJ2-7; the D is unclear. The CDR3 has 13 residues. Trimming removed 8 bases from V and 7 bases from J, with 18 bases in between. CDR1 and CDR2 from the germline V gene are SEHNR and FQNEAQ (reference sequence). CDR3 region: CASAPNGLDEQYF. CDR3 nucleotides: TGTGCCAGCGCCCCCAACGGGCTAGATGAGCAGTACTTC.

The sample holds one count of this clonotype. The chain recombines TRBV20-1 with TRBJ2-7; D uncertain. Per germline, CDR1 DFQATT and CDR2 SNEGSKA (reference sequence). V lost 0 bases, J lost 3 bases, and 18 bases lay in between. This CDR3 spans 16 amino acids. CDR3 residues: CSARDPLGLRGYEQYF. The DNA of the CDR3 is TGCAGTGCTAGAGATCCCCTAGGCTTGCGTGGCTACGAGCAGTACTTC.

There are a few counts of this clonotype. This chain uses TRBV5-1 with TRBJ2-7; no clear D gene. This CDR3 is built from 15 residues. CDR1 and CDR2 from the germline V gene are SGHRS and YFSETQ. The V gene lost 0 bases and the J gene lost 3 bases, with 13 bases spanning the gap. CDR3 protein: CASSLAWGVGYEQYF. In nucleotides, the CDR3 is TGCGCCAGCAGCTTGGCCTGGGGTGTAGGCTACGAGCAGTACTTC. The complete variable domain, with remaining parts taken from reference TRBV5-1 and TRBJ2-7, reads KAGVTQTPRYLIKTRGQQVTLSCSPISGHRSVSWYQQTPGQGLQFLFEYFSETQRNKGNFPGRFSGRQFSNSRSEMNVSTLELGDSALYLCASSLAWGVGYEQYFGPGTRLTVT.

As concerns this clonotype: A single base separates this from a much larger clone, so it may be a read error. The rearrangement joins TRBV6-5 to TRBJ2-7, with TRBD1 matching 7 bases. The CDR3 sequence is 15 residues long. CDR1 is MNHEY and CDR2 is SVGAGI in the germline V gene. This chain's CDR3 is CASSHSRQGTYEQYF. Here the CDR3 DNA reads TGTGCCAGCAGTCACTCTCGACAGGGAACTTACGAGCAGTACTTC.

This clonotype was detected a few times. This sequence joins TRBV12-3 or TRBV12-4 and TRBJ2-3; 7 nucleotides agree with TRBD1. The CDR3 contains 15 residues. Trimming at V came to 7 bases and at J to 3 bases, leaving 10 bases not matched to a gene. The DNA for the CDR3 is TGTGCCAGCACCCGGGACAGTATAGGAACAGATACGCAGTATTTT. The encoded protein is CASTRDSIGTDTQYF.

On this clonotype: Given a much more abundant clone one base away, this may be a read error. The chain combines TRBV20-1 with TRBJ1-5; 9 bases match TRBD1. V lost 7 bases, J lost 10 bases, and 17 bases stayed unmatched. Germline V CDR1 and CDR2: DFQATT, SNEGSKA (reference sequence). The CDR3 totals 15 residues. CDR3 DNA: TGCAGTGTTAGTATCCCCCGGGACAGGGATCCCCCCCAGCATTTT. Its protein product is CSVSIPRDRDPPQHF.

The V call is TRBV2, the J call TRBJ2-5; no clear D. The CDR3 contains 12 residues. Germline V gene lookup returns CDR1 SNHLY and CDR2 FYNNEI. DNA of the CDR3: TGTGTCATCAGTCTGTTTCAAGAGACCCAGTACTTC. It translates to CVISLFQETQYF.

This clonotype was recorded at least ten times. The chain employs TRBV27 and TRBJ2-7; D gene uncertain. Germline CDR1 and CDR2: MNHEY and SMNVEV (reference sequence). The germline V and J ends were trimmed by 4 bases and 3 bases, with 10 bases remaining between them. The CDR3 spans 13 residues. The CDR3 region is CASSSRLSYEQYF. The CDR3, as DNA: TGTGCCAGCAGTTCCCGCCTCAGCTACGAGCAGTACTTC.

This clonotype was counted at least ten times. The J gene is TRBJ1-5, the V gene TRBV12-3 or TRBV12-4; perhaps TRBD1 as D (6 bases). The CDR3 is 13 amino acids. V lost 7 bases to trimming and J lost 6 bases, with 13 bases between them. CDR3 sequence: CASTVLGGQPQHF. The CDR3 DNA is TGTGCCAGCACCGTCTTAGGGGGTCAGCCCCAGCATTTT.

This clonotype was counted many times. The J gene is TRBJ2-5, the V gene TRBV19; possibly TRBD1 for D (7 bases). Germline CDR1 and CDR2: LNHDA and SQIVND (reference sequence). There are 14 residues in the CDR3. V was clipped by 1 base and J by 5 bases, with 11 bases between them. This CDR3 is CASSIAQGRETQYF. The CDR3, as DNA: TGTGCCAGTAGTATAGCACAGGGGAGGGAGACCCAGTACTTC.

This clonotype has a handful of counts. The rearrangement joins TRBV3-1 to TRBJ1-1; the D is unclear. The germline V gene has CDR1 LGHDT and CDR2 YNNKEL (reference sequence). CDR3 length: 13 amino acids. With 4 bases removed from V and 4 bases from J, the gap between germline ends came to 10 bases. In DNA form, the CDR3 reads TGTGCCAGCAGCCGCCCTGTAAGCACTGAAGCTTTCTTT. This translates into CASSRPVSTEAFF.

This clonotype was found many times. The chain combines TRBV15 with TRBJ2-5; tentatively, D is TRBD2 (6 bases). Germline V gene sequence: CDR1 LNHNV, CDR2 YYDKDF (reference sequence). The V and J ends lost 0 bases and 4 bases respectively, with 12 bases between them. The CDR3 sequence is 15 residues long. CDR3 residues: CATSRDTGTPETQYF. The CDR3 DNA sequence: TGTGCCACCAGCAGAGACACTGGGACTCCAGAGACCCAGTACTTC.